This T cell receptor beta chain was sequenced in a study of blood T cell repertoires in COVID-19. Study in general: Italy, Spain and the United States were the sources of the convalescent and acute COVID-19 samples.

Original processing methods: Amplification with reference gene primers provided the estimates of nucleated cell counts. TCRdb's copy holds only in-frame clones and misses some; the assay was immunoSEQ multiplex PCR. The V and J calls and the clone size are those of that table, but D and trimming were determined from the DNA. The table includes about 170,000 clones, about 80% detected once. The CDR3 has 19 amino acids. The germline gives CDR1 SGHRS, CDR2 YFSETQ. V was pared by 2 bases and J by 4 bases, with 14 bases of the junction left unmatched. J is TRBJ2-7 and V is TRBV5-1; 14 nucleotides agree with TRBD2. The sequencing input was peripheral blood. This receptor was taken from a human donor with acute or convalescent COVID-19. The donor label of this sample is uncertain. The CDR3 sequence is CASSFGLAGGEKKLYEQYF. DNA of the CDR3: TGCGCCAGCAGCTTCGGACTAGCGGGGGGCGAGAAGAAGCTTTACGAGCAGTACTTC.